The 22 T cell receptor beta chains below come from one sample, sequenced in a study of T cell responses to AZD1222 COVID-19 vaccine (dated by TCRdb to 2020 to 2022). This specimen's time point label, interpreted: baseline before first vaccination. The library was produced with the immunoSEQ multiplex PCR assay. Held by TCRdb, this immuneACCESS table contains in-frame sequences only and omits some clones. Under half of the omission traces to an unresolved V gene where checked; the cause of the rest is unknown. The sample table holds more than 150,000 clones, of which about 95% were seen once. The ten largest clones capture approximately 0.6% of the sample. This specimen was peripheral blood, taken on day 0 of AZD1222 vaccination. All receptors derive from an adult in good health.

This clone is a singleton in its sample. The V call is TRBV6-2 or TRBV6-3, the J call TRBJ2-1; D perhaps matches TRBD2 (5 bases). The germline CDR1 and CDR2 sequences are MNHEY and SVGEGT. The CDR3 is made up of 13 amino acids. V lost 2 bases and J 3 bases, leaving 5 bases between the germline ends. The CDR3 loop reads CASSYRDYNEQFF. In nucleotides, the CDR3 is TGTGCCAGCAGTTACCGGGACTACAATGAGCAGTTCTTC.

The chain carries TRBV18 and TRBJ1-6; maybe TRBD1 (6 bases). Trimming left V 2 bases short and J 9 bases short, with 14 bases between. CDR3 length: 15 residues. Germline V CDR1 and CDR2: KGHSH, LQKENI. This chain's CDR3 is CASSPLTGYGSPLHF. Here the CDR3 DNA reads TGTGCCAGCTCACCATTAACAGGGTATGGTTCACCCCTCCACTTT.

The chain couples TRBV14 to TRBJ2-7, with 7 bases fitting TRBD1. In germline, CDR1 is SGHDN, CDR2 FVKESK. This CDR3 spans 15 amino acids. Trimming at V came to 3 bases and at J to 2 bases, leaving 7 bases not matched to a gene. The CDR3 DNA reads TGTGCCAGCAGCCAGCTGAGGGGGCCAGCCTACGAGCAGTACTTC. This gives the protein CASSQLRGPAYEQYF.

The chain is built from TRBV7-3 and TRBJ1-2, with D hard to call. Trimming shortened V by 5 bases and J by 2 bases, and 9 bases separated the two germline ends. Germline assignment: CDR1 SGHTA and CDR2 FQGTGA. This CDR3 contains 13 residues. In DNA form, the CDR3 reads TGTGCCAGCAGCCCCGACTCCAACTATGGCTACACCTTC. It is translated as CASSPDSNYGYTF.

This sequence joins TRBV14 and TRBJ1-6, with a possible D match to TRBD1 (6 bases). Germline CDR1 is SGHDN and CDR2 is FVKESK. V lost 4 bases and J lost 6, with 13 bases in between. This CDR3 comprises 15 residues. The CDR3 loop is CASSPRGAANSPLHF. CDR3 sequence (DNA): TGTGCCAGCAGCCCCCGGGGGGCGGCTAATTCACCCCTCCACTTT.

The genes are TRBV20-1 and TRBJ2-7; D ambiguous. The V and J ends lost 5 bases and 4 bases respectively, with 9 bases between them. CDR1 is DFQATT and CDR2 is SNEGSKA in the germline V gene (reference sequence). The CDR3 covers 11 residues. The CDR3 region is CSAGYEYEQYF. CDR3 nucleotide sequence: TGCAGTGCTGGGTATGAGTACGAGCAGTACTTC.

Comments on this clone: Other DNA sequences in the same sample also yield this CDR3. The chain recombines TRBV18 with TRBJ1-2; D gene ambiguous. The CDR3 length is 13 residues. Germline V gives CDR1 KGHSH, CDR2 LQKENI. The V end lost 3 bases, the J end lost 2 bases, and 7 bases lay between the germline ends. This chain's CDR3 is CASSPGGNYGYTF. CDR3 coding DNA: TGTGCCAGCTCACCTGGCGGAAACTATGGCTACACCTTC. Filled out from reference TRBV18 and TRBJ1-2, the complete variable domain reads NAGVMQNPRHLVRRRGQEARLRCSPMKGHSHVYWYRQLPEEGLKFMVYLQKENIIDESGMPKERFSAEFPKEGPSILRIQQVVRGDSAAYFCASSPGGNYGYTFGSGTRLTVV.

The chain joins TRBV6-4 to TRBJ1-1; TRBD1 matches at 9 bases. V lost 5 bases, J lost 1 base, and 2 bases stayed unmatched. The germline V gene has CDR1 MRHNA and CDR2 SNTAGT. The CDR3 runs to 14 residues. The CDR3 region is CASSPQGANTEAFF. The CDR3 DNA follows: TGTGCCAGCAGTCCACAGGGGGCGAACACTGAAGCTTTCTTT.

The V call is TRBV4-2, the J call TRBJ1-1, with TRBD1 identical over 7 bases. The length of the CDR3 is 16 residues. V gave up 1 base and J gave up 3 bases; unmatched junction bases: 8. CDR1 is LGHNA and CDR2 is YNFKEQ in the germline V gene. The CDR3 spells CASSQGGGGEYTEAFF. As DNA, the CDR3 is TGTGCCAGCAGCCAAGGTGGAGGGGGCGAGTACACTGAAGCTTTCTTT.

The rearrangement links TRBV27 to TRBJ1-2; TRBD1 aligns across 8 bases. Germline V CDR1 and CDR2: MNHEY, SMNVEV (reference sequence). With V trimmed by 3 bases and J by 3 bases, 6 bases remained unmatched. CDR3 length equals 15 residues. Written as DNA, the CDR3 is TGTGCCAGCAGTTTCAAGGGGACAGGAGACTATGGCTACACCTTC. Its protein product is CASSFKGTGDYGYTF.

CDR3 nucleotides: TGTGCCAGCAGTTTAAGTTATGGCGTCGCGAACACCGGGGAGCTGTTTTTT. Residues: CASSLSYGVANTGELFF. The rearrangement links TRBV28 to TRBJ2-2; D gene ambiguous. CDR1 MDHEN and CDR2 SYDVKM come from the germline V gene. The CDR3 is made up of 17 amino acids. The V end was cut by 2 bases, the J end by 0 bases, with 13 bases between.

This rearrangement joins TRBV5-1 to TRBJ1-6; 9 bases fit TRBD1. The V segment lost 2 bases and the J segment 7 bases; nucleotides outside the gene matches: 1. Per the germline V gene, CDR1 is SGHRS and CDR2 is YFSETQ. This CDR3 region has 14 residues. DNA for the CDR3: TGCGCCAGCAGCTTAGACAGGGGGAATTCACCCCTCCACTTT. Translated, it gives CASSLDRGNSPLHF.

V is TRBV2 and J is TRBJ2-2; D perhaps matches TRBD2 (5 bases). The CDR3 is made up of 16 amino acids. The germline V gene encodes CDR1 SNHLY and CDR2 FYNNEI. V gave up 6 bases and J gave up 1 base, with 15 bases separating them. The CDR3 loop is CASSGKRNMNTGELFF. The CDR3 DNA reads TGTGCCAGCAGCGGTAAGCGGAATATGAACACCGGGGAGCTGTTTTTT.

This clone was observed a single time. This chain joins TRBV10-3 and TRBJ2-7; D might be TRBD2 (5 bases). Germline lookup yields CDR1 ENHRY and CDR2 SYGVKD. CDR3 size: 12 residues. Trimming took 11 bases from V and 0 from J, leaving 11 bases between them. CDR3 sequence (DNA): TGTGCCGCCGGGGAGAGCTCCTACGAGCAGTACTTC. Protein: CAAGESSYEQYF.

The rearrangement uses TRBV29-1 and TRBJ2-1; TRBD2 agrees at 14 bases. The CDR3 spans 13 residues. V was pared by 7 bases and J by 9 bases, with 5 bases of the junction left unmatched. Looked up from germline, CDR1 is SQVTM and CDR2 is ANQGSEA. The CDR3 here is CSGQGLAGGEQFF. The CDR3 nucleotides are TGCAGCGGACAAGGACTAGCGGGAGGTGAGCAGTTCTTC.

For the CDR3, the DNA is TGTGCCAGCAGCGTGAGAGGGGACAGGGGGGTTCCCCTCCACTTT. It specifies CASSVRGDRGVPLHF. The chain uses TRBV9 and TRBJ1-6, with 11 bases fitting TRBD1. V was pared by 2 bases and J by 13 bases, with 8 bases of the junction left unmatched. Germline V gene data show CDR1 as SGDLS and CDR2 as YYNGEE. The CDR3 extends over 15 amino acids.

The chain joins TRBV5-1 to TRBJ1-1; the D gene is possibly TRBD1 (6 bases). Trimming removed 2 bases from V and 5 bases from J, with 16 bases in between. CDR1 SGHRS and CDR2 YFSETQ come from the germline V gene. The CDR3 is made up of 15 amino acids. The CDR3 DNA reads TGCGCCAGCAGCTTAAGATTAACAGGGAAAACTGAAGCTTTCTTT. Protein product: CASSLRLTGKTEAFF.

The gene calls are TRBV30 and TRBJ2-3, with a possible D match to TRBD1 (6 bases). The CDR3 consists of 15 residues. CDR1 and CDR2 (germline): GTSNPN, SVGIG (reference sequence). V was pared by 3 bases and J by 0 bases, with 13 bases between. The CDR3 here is CAWSRDKKSTDTQYF. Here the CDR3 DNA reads TGTGCCTGGAGCCGGGACAAAAAAAGCACAGATACGCAGTATTTT. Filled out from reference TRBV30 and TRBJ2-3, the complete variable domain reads SQTIHQWPATLVQPVGSPLSLECTVEGTSNPNLYWYRQAAGRGLQLLFYSVGIGQISSEVPQNLSASRPQDRQFILSSKKLLLSDSGFYLCAWSRDKKSTDTQYFGPGTRLTVL.

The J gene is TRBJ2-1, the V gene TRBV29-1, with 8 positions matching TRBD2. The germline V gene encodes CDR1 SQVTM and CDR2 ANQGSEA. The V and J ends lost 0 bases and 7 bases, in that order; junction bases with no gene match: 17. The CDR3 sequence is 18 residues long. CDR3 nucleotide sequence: TGCAGCGTTGAAGATCTCGGGGGGGAAGGGAGAAATACAAATGAGCAGTTCTTC. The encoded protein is CSVEDLGGEGRNTNEQFF.

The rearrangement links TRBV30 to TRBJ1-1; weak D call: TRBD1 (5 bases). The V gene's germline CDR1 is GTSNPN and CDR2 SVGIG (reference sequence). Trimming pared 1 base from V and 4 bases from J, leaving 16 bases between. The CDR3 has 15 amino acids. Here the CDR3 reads CAWSAIGTQSTEAFF. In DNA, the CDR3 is TGTGCCTGGAGTGCAATCGGGACCCAGTCCACTGAAGCTTTCTTT.

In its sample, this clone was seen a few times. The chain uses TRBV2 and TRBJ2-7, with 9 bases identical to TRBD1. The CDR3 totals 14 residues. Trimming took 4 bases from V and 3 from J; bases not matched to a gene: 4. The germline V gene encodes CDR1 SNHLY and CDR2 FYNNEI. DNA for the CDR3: TGTGCCAGCAGTGGGGGGACAGGGAACTACGAGCAGTACTTC. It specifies CASSGGTGNYEQYF.

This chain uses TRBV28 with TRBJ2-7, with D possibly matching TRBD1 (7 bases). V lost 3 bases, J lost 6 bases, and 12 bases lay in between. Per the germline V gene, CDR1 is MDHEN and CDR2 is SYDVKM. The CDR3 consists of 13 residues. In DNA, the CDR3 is TGTGCCAGCAGTTTCCGGCAGGGGGGCGAGCAGTACTTC. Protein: CASSFRQGGEQYF.